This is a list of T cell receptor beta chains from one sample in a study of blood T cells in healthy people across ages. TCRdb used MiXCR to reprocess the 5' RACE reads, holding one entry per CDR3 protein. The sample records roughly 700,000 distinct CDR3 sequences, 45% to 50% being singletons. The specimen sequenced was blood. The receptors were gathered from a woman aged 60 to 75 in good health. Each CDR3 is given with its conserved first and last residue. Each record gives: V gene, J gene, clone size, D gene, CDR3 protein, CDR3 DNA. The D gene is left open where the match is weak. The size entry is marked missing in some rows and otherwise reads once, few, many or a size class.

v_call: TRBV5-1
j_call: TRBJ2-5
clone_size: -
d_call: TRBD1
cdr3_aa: CASSLGQGRGETQYF
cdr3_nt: TGCGCCAGCAGCTTGGGACAGGGTAGAGGAGAGACCCAGTACTTC

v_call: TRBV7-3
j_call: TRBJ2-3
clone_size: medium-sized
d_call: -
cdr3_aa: CASSLYVSAGFTDTQYF
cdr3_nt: TGTGCCAGCAGCTTATACGTGTCGGCGGGGTTCACAGATACGCAGTATTTT

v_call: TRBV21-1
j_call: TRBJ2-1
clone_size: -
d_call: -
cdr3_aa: CASSNWLAGVRGERFF
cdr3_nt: TGTGCCAGCAGCAACTGGCTAGCGGGAGTGAGGGGTGAGCGGTTCTTC

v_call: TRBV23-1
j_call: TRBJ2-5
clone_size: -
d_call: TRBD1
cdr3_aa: CASSPPDRGNQETQYF
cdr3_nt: TGCGCCAGCAGTCCGCCGGACAGGGGCAATCAAGAGACCCAGTACTTC

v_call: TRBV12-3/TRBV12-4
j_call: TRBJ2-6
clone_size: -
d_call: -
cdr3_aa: CASRARSRGRSSGANVLTF
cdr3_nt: TGTGCCAGCAGAGCGCGAAGTAGAGGCCGGAGCTCTGGGGCCAACGTCCTGACTTTC

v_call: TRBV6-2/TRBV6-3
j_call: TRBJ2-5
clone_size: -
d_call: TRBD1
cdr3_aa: CASLDRAETQYF
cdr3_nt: TGTGCCAGCCTTGACAGGGCGGAGACCCAGTACTTC

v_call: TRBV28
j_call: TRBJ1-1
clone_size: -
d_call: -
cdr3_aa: CASSLQRTESFF
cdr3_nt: TGTGCCAGCAGTTTACAGCGGACTGAGTCTTTCTTT

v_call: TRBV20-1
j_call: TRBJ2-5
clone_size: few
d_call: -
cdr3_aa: CSARDRGRGTETQYF
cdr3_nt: TGCAGTGCTAGAGATCGAGGCAGGGGAACGGAGACCCAGTACTTC

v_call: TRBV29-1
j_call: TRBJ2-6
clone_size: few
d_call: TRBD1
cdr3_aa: CSVAMGQDSGANVLTF
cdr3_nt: TGCAGCGTTGCAATGGGACAGGACTCTGGGGCCAACGTCCTGACTTTC

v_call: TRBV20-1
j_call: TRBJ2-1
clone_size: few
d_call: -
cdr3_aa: CSARSDSYNEQFF
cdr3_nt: TGCAGTGCTAGGAGTGACTCCTACAATGAGCAGTTCTTC

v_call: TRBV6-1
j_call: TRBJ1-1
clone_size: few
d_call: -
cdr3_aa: CASSEKGARTEAFF
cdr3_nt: TGTGCCAGCAGTGAGAAGGGTGCTAGGACTGAAGCTTTCTTT

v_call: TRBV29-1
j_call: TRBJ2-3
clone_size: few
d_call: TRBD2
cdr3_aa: CSVPPGTSGSSSTDTQYF
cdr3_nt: TGCAGCGTTCCGCCCGGGACTAGCGGGAGTTCTAGCACAGATACGCAGTATTTT

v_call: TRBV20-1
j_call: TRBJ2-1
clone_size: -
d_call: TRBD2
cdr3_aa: CSASKPGLGSYEQFF
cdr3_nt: TGCAGTGCTAGCAAGCCGGGACTAGGTTCCTATGAGCAGTTCTTC

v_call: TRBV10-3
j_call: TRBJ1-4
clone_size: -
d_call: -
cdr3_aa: CAISETGSGEKLFF
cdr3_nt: TGTGCCATCAGTGAGACAGGTTCTGGTGAAAAACTGTTTTTT